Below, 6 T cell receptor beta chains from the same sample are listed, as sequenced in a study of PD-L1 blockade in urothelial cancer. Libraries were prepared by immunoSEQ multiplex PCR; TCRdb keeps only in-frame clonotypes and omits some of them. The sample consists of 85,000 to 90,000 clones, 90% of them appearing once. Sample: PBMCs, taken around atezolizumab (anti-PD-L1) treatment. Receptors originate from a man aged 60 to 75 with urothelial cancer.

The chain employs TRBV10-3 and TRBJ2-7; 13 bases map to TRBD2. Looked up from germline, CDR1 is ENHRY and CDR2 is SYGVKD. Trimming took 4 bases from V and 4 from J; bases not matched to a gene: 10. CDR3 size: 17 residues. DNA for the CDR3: TGTGCCATCAGTGGGACTAGCGGGAGATCCCCCGTTTACGAGCAGTACTTC. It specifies CAISGTSGRSPVYEQYF.

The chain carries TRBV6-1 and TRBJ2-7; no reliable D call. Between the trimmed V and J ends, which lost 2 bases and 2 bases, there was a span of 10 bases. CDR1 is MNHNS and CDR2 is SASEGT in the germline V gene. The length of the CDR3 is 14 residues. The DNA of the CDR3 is TGTGCCAGCAGTGAAAGCTCTCATGCCTACGAGCAGTACTTC. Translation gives CASSESSHAYEQYF.

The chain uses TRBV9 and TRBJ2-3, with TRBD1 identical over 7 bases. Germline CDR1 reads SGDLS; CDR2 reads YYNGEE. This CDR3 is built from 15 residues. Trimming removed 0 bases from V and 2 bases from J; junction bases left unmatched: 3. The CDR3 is CASSVVGTDTDTQYF. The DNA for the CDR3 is TGTGCCAGCAGCGTAGTAGGGACAGACACAGATACGCAGTATTTT.

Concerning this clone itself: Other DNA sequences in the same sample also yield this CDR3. The CDR3 region has the DNA TGTGCCAGTTCCCCCGCCGGTAGCTCCTACAATGAGCAGTTCTTC. Encoded protein: CASSPAGSSYNEQFF. The chain employs TRBV7-3 and TRBJ2-1; the D is unclear. The V gene lost 9 bases and the J gene lost 0 bases, with 15 bases spanning the gap. The V gene's germline CDR1 is SGHTA and CDR2 FQGTGA. This CDR3 region has 15 residues. Using reference TRBV7-3 and TRBJ2-1 for the parts outside the CDR3, the full variable domain is GAGVSQTPSNKVTEKGKYVELRCDPISGHTALYWYRQSLGQGPEFLIYFQGTGAADDSGLPNDRFFAVRPEGSVSTLKIQRTERGDSAVYLCASSPAGSSYNEQFFGPGTRLTVL.

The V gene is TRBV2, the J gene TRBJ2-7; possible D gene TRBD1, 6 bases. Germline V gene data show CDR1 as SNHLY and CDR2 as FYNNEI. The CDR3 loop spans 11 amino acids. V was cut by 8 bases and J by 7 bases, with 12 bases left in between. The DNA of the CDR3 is TGTGCCAGCGGGGGCATGGCGGAGCAGTACTTC. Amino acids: CASGGMAEQYF.

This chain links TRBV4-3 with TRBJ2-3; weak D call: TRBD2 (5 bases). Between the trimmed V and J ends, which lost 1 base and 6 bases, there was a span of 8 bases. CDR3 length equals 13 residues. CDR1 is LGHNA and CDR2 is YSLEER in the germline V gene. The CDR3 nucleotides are TGCGCCAGCAGCCAAGCGGAGGAGGATACGCAGTATTTT. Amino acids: CASSQAEEDTQYF.